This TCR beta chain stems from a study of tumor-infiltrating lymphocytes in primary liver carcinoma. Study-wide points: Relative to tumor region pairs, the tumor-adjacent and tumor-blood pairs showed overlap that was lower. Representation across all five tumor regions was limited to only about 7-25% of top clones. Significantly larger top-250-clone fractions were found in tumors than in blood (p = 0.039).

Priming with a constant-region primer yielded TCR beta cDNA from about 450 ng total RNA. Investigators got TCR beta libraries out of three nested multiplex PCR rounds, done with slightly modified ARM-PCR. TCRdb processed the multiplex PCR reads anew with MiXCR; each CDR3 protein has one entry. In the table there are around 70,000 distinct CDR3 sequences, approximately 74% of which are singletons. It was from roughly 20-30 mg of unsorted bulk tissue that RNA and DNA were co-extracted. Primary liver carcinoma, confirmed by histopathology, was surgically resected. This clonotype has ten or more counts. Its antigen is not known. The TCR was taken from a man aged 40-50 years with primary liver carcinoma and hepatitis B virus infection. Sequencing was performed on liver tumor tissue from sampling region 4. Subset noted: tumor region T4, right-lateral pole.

DNA of the CDR3: TGTGCCAGCAGTTTAGGTGGGGAAAATGAGCAGTTCTTC. Translating gives CASSLGGENEQFF. This chain links TRBV12-3 or TRBV12-4 with TRBJ2-1; D not certain. The CDR3 covers 13 residues. V was cut by 1 base and J by 7 bases, with 8 bases left in between.